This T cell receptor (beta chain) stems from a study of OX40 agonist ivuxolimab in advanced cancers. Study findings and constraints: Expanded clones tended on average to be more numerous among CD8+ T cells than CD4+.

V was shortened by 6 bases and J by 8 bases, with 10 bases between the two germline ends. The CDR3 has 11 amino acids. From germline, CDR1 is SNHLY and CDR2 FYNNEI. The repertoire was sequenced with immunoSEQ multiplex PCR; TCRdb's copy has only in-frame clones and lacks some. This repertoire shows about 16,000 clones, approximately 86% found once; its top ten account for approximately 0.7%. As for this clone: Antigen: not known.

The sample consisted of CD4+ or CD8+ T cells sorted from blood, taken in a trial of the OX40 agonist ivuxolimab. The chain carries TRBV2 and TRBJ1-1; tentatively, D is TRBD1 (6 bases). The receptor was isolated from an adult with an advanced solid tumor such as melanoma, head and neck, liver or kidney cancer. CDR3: CASRGGQEAFF. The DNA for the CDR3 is TGTGCCAGCAGGGGGGGCCAGGAAGCTTTCTTT.